This T cell receptor beta chain was found in a study of ipilimumab plus nivolumab after autologous stem cell transplantation. This clone has just one count. Clones were sequenced by immunoSEQ multiplex PCR, and TCRdb holds only the in-frame ones, with some missing. The table includes fewer than 95,000 clones, 65% to 85% detected once. This CDR3 region has 13 residues. CDR1 SGHNT and CDR2 YENEEA come from the germline V gene. The ends were cut back, 3 bases at V and 4 bases at J, with 9 bases in the middle. This TCR derives from a male donor with diffuse large B-cell lymphoma. J is TRBJ2-5 and V is TRBV11-3; no definite D call. This sample comprised PBMCs, obtained in a trial of ipilimumab plus nivolumab as post-transplant consolidation. CDR3 loop: CASSLSRAETQYF. The CDR3 nucleotides are TGTGCCAGCAGCTTGAGTAGAGCAGAGACCCAGTACTTC. Together with reference TRBV11-3 and TRBJ2-5, the CDR3 gives the full variable domain: EAGVVQSPRYKIIEKKQPVAFWCNPISGHNTLYWYLQNLGQGPELLIRYENEEAVDDSQLPKDRFSAERLKGVDSTLKIQPAELGDSAVYLCASSLSRAETQYFGPGTRLLVL.